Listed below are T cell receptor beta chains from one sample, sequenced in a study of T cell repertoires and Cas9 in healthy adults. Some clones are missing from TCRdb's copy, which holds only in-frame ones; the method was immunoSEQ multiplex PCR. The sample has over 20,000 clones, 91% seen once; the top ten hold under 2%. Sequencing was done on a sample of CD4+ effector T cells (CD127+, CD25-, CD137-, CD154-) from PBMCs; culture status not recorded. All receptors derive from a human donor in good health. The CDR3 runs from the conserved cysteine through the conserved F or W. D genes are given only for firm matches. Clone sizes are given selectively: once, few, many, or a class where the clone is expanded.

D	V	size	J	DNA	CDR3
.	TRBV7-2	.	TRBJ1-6	TGTGCCAGCAGCCGGACAGAAAATAATTCACCCCTCCACTTT	CASSRTENNSPLHF
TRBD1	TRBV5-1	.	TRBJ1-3	TGCGCCAGCAGCTCAGAACAGGGGGGAAACACCATATATTTT	CASSSEQGGNTIYF
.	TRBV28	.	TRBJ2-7	TGTGCCAGCAGTCTAGACTACGAGCAGTACTTC	CASSLDYEQYF
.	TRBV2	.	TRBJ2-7	TGTGCCAGCCTCTTGAAGGGGTCTACCTACGAGCAGTACTTC	CASLLKGSTYEQYF
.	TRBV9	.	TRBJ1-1	TGTGCCAGCAGCGTAGACAGGGACACTGAAGCTTTCTTT	CASSVDRDTEAFF
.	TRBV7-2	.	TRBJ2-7	TGTGCCAGCAGCTTAGCAGTTAGCTCCTACGAGCAGTACTTC	CASSLAVSSYEQYF
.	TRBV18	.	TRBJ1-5	TGTGCCAGCTCACCTCCAAATAGCAATCAGCCCCAGCATTTT	CASSPPNSNQPQHF
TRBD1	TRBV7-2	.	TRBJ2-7	TGTGCCAGCAGCCTGGGACAGTTATACGAGCAGTACTTC	CASSLGQLYEQYF
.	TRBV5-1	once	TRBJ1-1	TGCGCCAGCAGCTTTTCGGTGGCTCCGGGGAACACTGAAGCTTTCTTT	CASSFSVAPGNTEAFF
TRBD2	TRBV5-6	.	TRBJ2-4	TGTGCCAGCAGCGCGGGACTAGCGGGAGCGAATATAGCCAAAAACATTCAGTACTTC	CASSAGLAGANIAKNIQYF
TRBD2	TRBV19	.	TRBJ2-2	TGTGCCAGTAGTATCAACGGGAGGAGGTACACCGGGGAGCTGTTTTTT	CASSINGRRYTGELFF
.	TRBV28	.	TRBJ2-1	TGTGCCAGCAGTTTAAACTCGGAGGAGCAGTTCTTC	CASSLNSEEQFF
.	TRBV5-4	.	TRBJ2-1	TGTGCCAGCAGTTTTCGGACGGGGCGACTGTTCTTC	CASSFRTGRLFF
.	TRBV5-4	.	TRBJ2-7	TGTGCCAGCAGCTTGGGACGGGAGTTGTCCTACGAGCAGTACTTC	CASSLGRELSYEQYF
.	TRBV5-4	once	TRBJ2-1	TGTGCCAGCAGCTTGGACGGGACGGGGTCTAGGGAGCAGTTCTTC	CASSLDGTGSREQFF
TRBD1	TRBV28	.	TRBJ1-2	TGTGCCAGCAGTTTTGGGGACAGGGTATGGGGCTACACCTTC	CASSFGDRVWGYTF
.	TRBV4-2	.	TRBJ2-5	TGTGCCAGCAGCCAAGAAGGGCTGGGGACCCAGTACTTC	CASSQEGLGTQYF
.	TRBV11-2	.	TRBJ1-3	TGTGCCAGCAGCGTCCTGCAGGGCCTCAACTCTGGAAACACCATATATTTT	CASSVLQGLNSGNTIYF
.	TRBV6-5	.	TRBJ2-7	TGTGCCAGCGCCAGGGGAGTGGAGCAGTACTTC	CASARGVEQYF
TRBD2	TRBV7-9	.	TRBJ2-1	TGTGCCAGCAGCTACGGGACTAGCGGGGGGGCCAACAATGAGCAGTTCTTC	CASSYGTSGGANNEQFF
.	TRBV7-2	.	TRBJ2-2	TGTGCCAGCAGCTTAACCCGGCTAGCCGGGGGCGGGGAGCTGTTTTTT	CASSLTRLAGGGELFF
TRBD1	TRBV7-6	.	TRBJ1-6	TGTGCCAGCAGCTTAACGACAGGGGATTCACCCCTCCACTTT	CASSLTTGDSPLHF
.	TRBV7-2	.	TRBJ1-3	TGTGCCAGCAGCTTAGTAGCAGTCTCTGGAAACACCATATATTTT	CASSLVAVSGNTIYF
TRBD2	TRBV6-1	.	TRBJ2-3	TGTGCCAGCAATCTAGCAGGCGGGAGTGCAGATACGCAGTATTTT	CASNLAGGSADTQYF
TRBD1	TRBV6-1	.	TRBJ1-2	TGTGCCAGCACTCCAACAGGGGTGAAAGACTATGGCTACACCTTC	CASTPTGVKDYGYTF
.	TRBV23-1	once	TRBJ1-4	TGCGCCAGCAGTCCGACTAAAGACAGTGATGCAACTAATGAAAAACTGTTTTTT	CASSPTKDSDATNEKLFF
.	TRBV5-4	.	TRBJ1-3	TGTGCCAGCAGCTTGGCCCCCCTCTCATATGGAAACACCATATATTTT	CASSLAPLSYGNTIYF
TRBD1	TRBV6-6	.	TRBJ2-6	TGTGCCAGCAGTTACCGACAGGGGACTGGGGCCAACGTCCTGACTTTC	CASSYRQGTGANVLTF
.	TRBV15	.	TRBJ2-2	TGTGCCACCAGCAGAGATCTGGCGGGGTCCGCGGAGCTGTTTTTT	CATSRDLAGSAELFF
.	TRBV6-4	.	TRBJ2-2	TGTGCCAGCGGCGGGACTCCCGGGACCGGGGAGCTGTTTTTT	CASGGTPGTGELFF
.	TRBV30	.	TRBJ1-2	TGTGCCTGGAGTGTTGGGGGTCGTGGCTACACCTTC	CAWSVGGRGYTF
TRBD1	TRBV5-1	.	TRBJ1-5	TGCGCCAGCAGCTTGGGGGACAGGGGTCAGCCCCAGCATTTT	CASSLGDRGQPQHF
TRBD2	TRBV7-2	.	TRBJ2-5	TGTGCCAGCAGCTCACAAGCGGGGGGCGCAGTAGGGACCCAGTACTTC	CASSSQAGGAVGTQYF
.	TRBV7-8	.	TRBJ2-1	TGTGCCAGCAGCCCGTCGCGGTTGAGCTCCTACAATGAGCAGTTCTTC	CASSPSRLSSYNEQFF
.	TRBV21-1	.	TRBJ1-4	TGTGCCAGCAGCAAAAAGGGACCGGGACAGGGGGCGAAGGGGGGTGAAAAACTGTTTTTT	CASSKKGPGQGAKGGEKLFF
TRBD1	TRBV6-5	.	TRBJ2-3	TGTGCCAGCAGTTCCACGGGACAGAGCACAGATACGCAGTATTTT	CASSSTGQSTDTQYF